Each of the 26 T cell receptor beta chains below was sequenced from the same sample in a study of blood T cell repertoires in COVID-19. Measured with immunoSEQ multiplex PCR; TCRdb has only the in-frame clones, and not every one. The sample contains about 76,000 clones, roughly 87% of which appear only once. Input material: peripheral blood. All receptors derive from a woman between 50 and 59 years old in a cohort sampled during active COVID-19.

This clone was seen just once. The J gene is TRBJ2-5, the V gene TRBV5-6, with D possibly being TRBD1 (5 bases). V lost 2 bases and J 2 bases, leaving 13 bases between the germline ends. Germline loops: CDR1 SGHDT, CDR2 YYEEEE. This CDR3 has 15 amino acids. The CDR3 here is CASSLGAGSQETQYF. In DNA form, the CDR3 reads TGTGCCAGCAGCTTAGGGGCAGGGTCTCAAGAGACCCAGTACTTC. The full variable domain, its missing parts supplied by reference TRBV5-6 and TRBJ2-5, is DAGVTQSPTHLIKTRGQQVTLRCSPKSGHDTVSWYQQALGQGPQFIFQYYEEEERQRGNFPDRFSGHQFPNYSSELNVNALLLGDSALYLCASSLGAGSQETQYFGPGTRLLVL.

The V and J genes are TRBV6-5 and TRBJ2-2; TRBD2 agrees at 7 bases. In germline, CDR1 is MNHEY, CDR2 SVGAGI. The CDR3 has 15 residues. V shed 8 bases and J 4 bases; nucleotides not matched to a gene: 10. The CDR3 DNA is TGTGCCAGCGACCCCCGGACTAGAGGCACCGGGGAGCTGTTTTTT. Translated, it gives CASDPRTRGTGELFF.

The chain links TRBV19 to TRBJ2-7; perhaps TRBD2 as D (5 bases). Germline assignment: CDR1 LNHDA and CDR2 SQIVND (reference sequence). The CDR3 consists of 16 residues. Trimming took off 8 bases at V and 1 base at J, with 21 bases between the two ends. The CDR3 coding sequence is TGTGCCAGTTCGCCGGGCAGCGGATGGACTTCCTACGAGCAGTACTTC. Encoded protein: CASSPGSGWTSYEQYF.

The genes are TRBV7-3 and TRBJ2-3; 9 nucleotides align to TRBD2. CDR3 length equals 15 residues. Germline assignment: CDR1 SGHTA and CDR2 FQGTGA. The trim removed 3 bases at V and 1 base at J, leaving 2 bases unmatched. The CDR3 region is CASSLRLAGTDTQYF. As DNA, the CDR3 is TGTGCCAGCAGCTTGAGACTAGCGGGCACAGATACGCAGTATTTT. Full variable domain (remainder filled in from reference TRBV7-3 and TRBJ2-3): GAGVSQTPSNKVTEKGKYVELRCDPISGHTALYWYRQSLGQGPEFLIYFQGTGAADDSGLPNDRFFAVRPEGSVSTLKIQRTERGDSAVYLCASSLRLAGTDTQYFGPGTRLTVL.

The rearrangement joins TRBV2 to TRBJ2-5, with no clear D. The V end lost 5 bases, the J end lost 2 bases, and 3 bases lay between the germline ends. CDR3 size: 11 residues. The V gene's germline CDR1 is SNHLY and CDR2 FYNNEI. CDR3 in DNA: TGTGCCAGCAGTCCGCAAGAGACCCAGTACTTC. This codes for CASSPQETQYF.

Only a few counts were recorded for this clone. The chain joins TRBV12-1 to TRBJ1-1; TRBD1, the table's D call, lacks a check against the DNA. TRBV12-1 is a pseudogene. This CDR3 spans 15 amino acids. CDR3 in amino acids: CASSSRRTGDTEAFF. CDR3 bases: TGTGCCAGCAGCTCTCGTCGGACAGGGGACACTGAAGCTTTCTTT.

The chain links TRBV7-2 to TRBJ2-3; D is unclear. This CDR3 region has 14 residues. Trimming stripped 1 base from V and 6 bases from J, with 11 bases between. Germline CDR1 reads SGHTA; CDR2 reads FQGNSA. The CDR3 DNA is TGTGCCAGCAGCTTAGGAGAAGCGAAGGATACGCAGTATTTT. This sequence encodes CASSLGEAKDTQYF. The variable domain in full, with the rest retrieved from reference TRBV7-2 and TRBJ2-3, is GAGVSQSPSNKVTEKGKDVELRCDPISGHTALYWYRQSLGQGLEFLIYFQGNSAPDKSGLPSDRFSAERTGGSVSTLTIQRTQQEDSAVYLCASSLGEAKDTQYFGPGTRLTVL.

This clone was seen just once. The chain joins TRBV2 to TRBJ1-6; 8 bases fit TRBD1. V trimming: 5 bases; J trimming: 10 bases; junction bases outside the gene matches: 13. CDR1 and CDR2 from the germline V gene are SNHLY and FYNNEI. The CDR3 totals 16 residues. This CDR3 is CASSFVPGQGGSPLHF. CDR3 nucleotides: TGTGCCAGCAGTTTCGTTCCCGGACAGGGCGGATCACCCCTCCACTTT.

This clone was recorded once. The V gene is TRBV28, the J gene TRBJ2-7, with 11 nucleotides matching TRBD1. The CDR3 is made up of 16 amino acids. V trimming: 1 base; J trimming: 4 bases; junction bases outside the gene matches: 6. Germline V CDR1 and CDR2: MDHEN, SYDVKM. The DNA for the CDR3 is TGTGCCAGCAGTTTATATCGGACAGGGGGCGGATACGAGCAGTACTTC. Protein product: CASSLYRTGGGYEQYF.

V gene TRBV5-1 combines with J gene TRBJ2-3, with TRBD2 matching 15 bases. V was clipped by 4 bases and J by 5 bases; unmatched bases: 5. This CDR3 is 16 amino acids long. Germline V gene lookup returns CDR1 SGHRS and CDR2 YFSETQ. Here the CDR3 reads CASSAGLAGGEDTQYF. CDR3 nucleotide sequence: TGCGCCAGCAGCGCCGGACTAGCGGGAGGGGAAGATACGCAGTATTTT.

The chain carries TRBV5-6 and TRBJ1-2; 7 bases line up with TRBD1. This CDR3 is 14 amino acids long. Trimming removed 0 bases from V and 3 bases from J; junction bases left unmatched: 2. Germline V lookup: CDR1 SGHDT, CDR2 YYEEEE. The chain's CDR3 is CASSLGQGYYGYTF. For the CDR3, the DNA is TGTGCCAGCAGCTTGGGACAGGGATACTATGGCTACACCTTC.

This chain joins TRBV6-5 and TRBJ2-1; D remains unclear. Per germline, CDR1 MNHEY and CDR2 SVGAGI. V was trimmed by 0 bases and J by 7 bases, leaving 13 bases between them. CDR3 length: 15 amino acids. The CDR3 region has the DNA TGTGCCAGCAGTTACTCGATAGCCTTCCTGAATGAGCAGTTCTTC. It yields the protein CASSYSIAFLNEQFF.

The chain employs TRBV5-1 and TRBJ1-2; D is unresolved. The length of the CDR3 is 14 residues. CDR1 and CDR2 (germline): SGHRS, YFSETQ. Trimming left V 0 bases short and J 6 bases short, with 12 bases between. In DNA form, the CDR3 reads TGCGCCAGCAGCTTGGCGGGGAGCGGGGATGGCTACACCTTC. This encodes CASSLAGSGDGYTF.

The chain joins TRBV15 to TRBJ2-1, with 7 bases fitting TRBD2. With 0 bases clipped from V and 6 bases from J, the junction kept 8 bases outside the gene matches. Germline V gives CDR1 LNHNV, CDR2 YYDKDF (reference sequence). The CDR3 runs to 16 residues. Here the CDR3 DNA reads TGTGCCACCAGCAGAGATAGAAACGGGAGGAGCAATGAGCAGTTCTTC. Translating gives CATSRDRNGRSNEQFF.

CDR3 sequence reads: CASSPDRANTEAFF. CDR3 coding DNA: TGTGCCAGCAGTCCTGACAGGGCGAACACTGAAGCTTTCTTT. The gene calls are TRBV3-1 (or the pseudogene TRBV3-2) and TRBJ1-1; 7 bases map to TRBD1. V lost 6 bases, J lost 1 base, and 5 bases stayed unmatched. Germline V CDR1 and CDR2: LGHDT, YNNKEL (reference sequence). CDR3 length equals 14 residues.

The chain recombines TRBV7-8 with TRBJ1-3; possible D gene TRBD1, 6 bases. Germline CDR1 and CDR2: SGHVS and FQNEAQ. V was shortened by 3 bases and J by 3 bases, with 18 bases between the two germline ends. This CDR3 is 17 amino acids long. The DNA for the CDR3 is TGTGCCAGCAGCTTTCTCGACTCAGGGGTGGGTGGAAACACCATATATTTT. It yields the protein CASSFLDSGVGGNTIYF.

The V and J genes are TRBV5-8 and TRBJ2-5; 12 nucleotides align to TRBD1. There are 16 residues in the CDR3. Germline CDR1 reads SGHTS; CDR2 reads YDEGEE. Germline trimming cut 4 bases from V and 5 bases from J; bases unmatched to any gene: 9. The chain's CDR3 is CASSRRGQGAGETQYF. The CDR3, as DNA: TGTGCCAGCAGCCGCAGGGGACAGGGGGCGGGGGAGACCCAGTACTTC.

The chain has TRBV7-9 and TRBJ1-4; TRBD1 matches at 11 bases. The length of the CDR3 is 15 residues. Germline trimming cut 4 bases from V and 3 bases from J; bases unmatched to any gene: 1. CDR1 SEHNR and CDR2 FQNEAQ come from the germline V gene (reference sequence). CDR3 sequence (DNA): TGTGCCAGCAGCTCGGGACAGGGGGCTAATGAAAAACTGTTTTTT. Residues: CASSSGQGANEKLFF.

The rearrangement joins TRBV10-3 to TRBJ2-7, with 9 bases fitting TRBD2. V lost 7 bases to trimming and J lost 5 bases; unmatched junction nucleotides: 9. The CDR3 is 14 amino acids. CDR1 and CDR2 from the germline V gene are ENHRY and SYGVKD. This CDR3 reads CAITLAGVVDEQYF. DNA for the CDR3: TGTGCCATCACCTTAGCGGGAGTGGTCGACGAGCAGTACTTC.

DNA of the CDR3: TGTGCCAGCAGTTTGGGCCCTACGTGGTCTTTTAAGGCCCAGTACTTC. Encoded protein: CASSLGPTWSFKAQYF. This sequence joins TRBV27 and TRBJ2-5; the D is unclear. V was cut by 3 bases and J by 9 bases, with 23 bases left in between. The CDR3 length is 16 residues. Germline CDR1 MNHEY, CDR2 SMNVEV (reference sequence).

V is TRBV19 and J is TRBJ2-1, with 7 bases fitting TRBD2. CDR3 size: 15 residues. Trimming removed 4 bases from V and 0 bases from J; junction bases left unmatched: 3. The germline CDR1 and CDR2 sequences are LNHDA and SQIVND (reference sequence). The CDR3 nucleotides are TGTGCCAGTAGTAGGGGAGGGCCCTCCTACAATGAGCAGTTCTTC. It codes for CASSRGGPSYNEQFF.

The chain recombines TRBV28 with TRBJ1-1; D might be TRBD1 (6 bases). V lost 8 bases to trimming and J lost 4 bases, with 11 bases between them. The CDR3 contains 12 residues. From germline, CDR1 is MDHEN and CDR2 SYDVKM. The CDR3 DNA is TGTGCCAGCGGCAGGGGTGGCACTGAAGCTTTCTTT. Amino acids: CASGRGGTEAFF.

This clone appeared a few times. V gene TRBV7-9 combines with J gene TRBJ1-6; D remains unclear. The CDR3 consists of 12 residues. Germline loops: CDR1 SEHNR, CDR2 FQNEAQ (reference sequence). V was clipped by 5 bases and J by 13 bases, with 12 bases between them. The CDR3 here is CASSPEGAPLHF. The CDR3 DNA reads TGTGCCAGCAGCCCAGAGGGTGCGCCCCTCCACTTT.

The chain joins TRBV11-2 to TRBJ1-4; D unresolved. The CDR3 has 14 residues. Trimming took 5 bases from V and 8 from J, leaving 15 bases between them. Germline CDR1 reads SGHAT; CDR2 reads FQNNGV. The CDR3 coding sequence is TGTGCCAGCAGCACTGGGCCTCTCGTGGAAAAACTGTTTTTT. Translated, it gives CASSTGPLVEKLFF.

J is TRBJ2-5 and V is TRBV28, with D perhaps TRBD2 (7 bases). This CDR3 contains 12 residues. Germline V gives CDR1 MDHEN, CDR2 SYDVKM. Trimming cost V 3 bases and J 7 bases, with 9 bases left between them. Here the CDR3 reads CASSLGGGTQYF. The DNA of the CDR3 is TGTGCCAGCAGTTTGGGAGGGGGGACCCAGTACTTC.

This chain joins TRBV3-1 (or the pseudogene TRBV3-2) and TRBJ2-5; 7 bases fit TRBD2. This CDR3 contains 15 residues. V lost 4 bases to trimming and J lost 5 bases; unmatched junction nucleotides: 10. The germline gives CDR1 LGHDT, CDR2 YNNKEL (reference sequence). CDR3 sequence reads: CASSLSQAGVETQYF. The CDR3 nucleotides are TGTGCCAGCAGCCTGTCGCAGGCGGGAGTGGAGACCCAGTACTTC.